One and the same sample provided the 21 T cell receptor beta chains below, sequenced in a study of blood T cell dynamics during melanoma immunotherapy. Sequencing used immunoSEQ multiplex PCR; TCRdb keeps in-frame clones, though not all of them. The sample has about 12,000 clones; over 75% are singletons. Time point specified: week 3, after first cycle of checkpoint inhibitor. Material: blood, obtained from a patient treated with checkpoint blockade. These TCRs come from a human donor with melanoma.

The CDR3 is CASSFLGQGQPQHF. The CDR3 region has the DNA TGTGCCAGCAGTTTTTTAGGGCAAGGTCAGCCCCAGCATTTT. V and J are TRBV27 and TRBJ1-5; D unclear. Germline V gene lookup returns CDR1 MNHEY and CDR2 SMNVEV (reference sequence). CDR3 length: 14 amino acids. V shed 3 bases and J shed 6 bases, with 12 bases lying between them.

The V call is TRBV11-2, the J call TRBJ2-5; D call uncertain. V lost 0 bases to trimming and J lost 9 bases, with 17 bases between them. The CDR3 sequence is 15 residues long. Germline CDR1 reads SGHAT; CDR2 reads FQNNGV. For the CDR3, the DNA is TGTGCCAGCAGCTTAGATCGTGGACGGCCCAAGGCCCAGTACTTC. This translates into CASSLDRGRPKAQYF.

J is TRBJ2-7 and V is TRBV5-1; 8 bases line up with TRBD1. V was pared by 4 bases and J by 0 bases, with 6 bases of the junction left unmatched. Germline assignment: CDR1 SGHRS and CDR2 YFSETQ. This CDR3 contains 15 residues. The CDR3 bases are TGCGCCAGCAGCGTGGACAGGGCCAGCTCCTACGAGCAGTACTTC. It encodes CASSVDRASSYEQYF. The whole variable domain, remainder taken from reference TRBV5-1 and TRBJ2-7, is KAGVTQTPRYLIKTRGQQVTLSCSPISGHRSVSWYQQTPGQGLQFLFEYFSETQRNKGNFPGRFSGRQFSNSRSEMNVSTLELGDSALYLCASSVDRASSYEQYFGPGTRLTVT.

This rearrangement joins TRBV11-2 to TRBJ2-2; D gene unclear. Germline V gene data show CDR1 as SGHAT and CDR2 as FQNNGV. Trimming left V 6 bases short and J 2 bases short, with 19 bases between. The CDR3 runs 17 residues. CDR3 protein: CASRPLRSRSNTGELFF. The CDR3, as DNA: TGTGCCAGCAGACCCTTGAGGAGCAGGAGCAACACCGGGGAGCTGTTTTTT.

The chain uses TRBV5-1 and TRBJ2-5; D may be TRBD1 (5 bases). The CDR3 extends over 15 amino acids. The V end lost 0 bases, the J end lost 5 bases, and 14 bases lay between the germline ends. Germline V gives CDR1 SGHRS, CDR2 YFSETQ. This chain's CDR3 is CASSLVRGVGETQYF. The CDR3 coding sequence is TGCGCCAGCAGCTTGGTTAGGGGCGTGGGGGAGACCCAGTACTTC.

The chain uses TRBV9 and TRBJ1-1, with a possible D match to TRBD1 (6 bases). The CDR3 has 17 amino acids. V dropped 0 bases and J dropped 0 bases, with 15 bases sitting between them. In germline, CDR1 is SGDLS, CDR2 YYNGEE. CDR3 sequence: CASSVGSGGGMNTEAFF. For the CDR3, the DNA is TGTGCCAGCAGCGTAGGATCAGGAGGGGGAATGAACACTGAAGCTTTCTTT.

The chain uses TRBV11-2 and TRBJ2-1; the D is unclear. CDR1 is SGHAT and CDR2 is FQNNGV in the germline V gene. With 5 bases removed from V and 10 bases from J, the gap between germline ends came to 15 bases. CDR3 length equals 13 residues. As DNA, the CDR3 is TGTGCCAGCAGCCCTGGGATTTCTGGGGAGCAGTTCTTC. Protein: CASSPGISGEQFF. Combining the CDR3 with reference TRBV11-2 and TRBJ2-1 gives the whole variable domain EAGVAQSPRYKIIEKRQSVAFWCNPISGHATLYWYQQILGQGPKLLIQFQNNGVVDDSQLPKDRFSAERLKGVDSTLKIQPAKLEDSAVYLCASSPGISGEQFFGPGTRLTVL.

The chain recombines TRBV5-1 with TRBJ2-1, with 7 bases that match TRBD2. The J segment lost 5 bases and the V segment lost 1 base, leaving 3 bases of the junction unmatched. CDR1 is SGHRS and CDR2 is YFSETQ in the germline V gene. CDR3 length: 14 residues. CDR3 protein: CASSLKRGNNEQFF. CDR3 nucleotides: TGCGCCAGCAGCTTGAAGCGGGGTAACAATGAGCAGTTCTTC.

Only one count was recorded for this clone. CDR3 loop: CASSFRGRGVSLSYEQYF. The CDR3 DNA is TGCGCCAGCAGCTTTCGGGGCAGGGGCGTCTCCCTCTCCTACGAGCAGTACTTC. V is TRBV5-1 and J is TRBJ2-7, with D possibly TRBD1 on 6 matching bases. Trimming took 2 bases from V and 0 from J, leaving 21 bases between them. Per germline, CDR1 SGHRS and CDR2 YFSETQ. This CDR3 region has 18 residues.

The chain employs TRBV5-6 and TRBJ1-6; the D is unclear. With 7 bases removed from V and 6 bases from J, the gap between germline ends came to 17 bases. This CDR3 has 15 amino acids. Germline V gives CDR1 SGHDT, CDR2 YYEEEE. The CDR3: CASGVGHKTNSPLHF. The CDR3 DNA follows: TGTGCCAGCGGAGTGGGCCATAAAACTAATTCACCCCTCCACTTT.

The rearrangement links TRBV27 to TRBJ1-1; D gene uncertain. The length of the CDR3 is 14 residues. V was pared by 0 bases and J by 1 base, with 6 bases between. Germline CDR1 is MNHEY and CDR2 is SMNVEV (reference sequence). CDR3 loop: CASSLSYRNTEAFF. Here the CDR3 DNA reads TGTGCCAGCAGTTTATCATACAGGAACACTGAAGCTTTCTTT.

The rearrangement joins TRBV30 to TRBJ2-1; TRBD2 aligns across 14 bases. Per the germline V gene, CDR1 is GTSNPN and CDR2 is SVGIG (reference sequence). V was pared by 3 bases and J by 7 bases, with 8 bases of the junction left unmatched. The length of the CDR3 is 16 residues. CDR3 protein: CAWSDGRTSGRNEQFF. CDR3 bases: TGTGCCTGGAGCGATGGGCGGACTAGCGGGAGGAATGAGCAGTTCTTC.

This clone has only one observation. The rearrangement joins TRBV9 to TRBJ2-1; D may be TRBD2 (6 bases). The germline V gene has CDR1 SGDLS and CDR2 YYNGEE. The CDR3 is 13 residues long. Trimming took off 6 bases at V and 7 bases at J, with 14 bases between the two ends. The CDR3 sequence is CASNRRDGNEQFF. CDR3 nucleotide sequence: TGTGCCAGCAACCGGAGGGATGGAAATGAGCAGTTCTTC.

CDR3 loop: CASSTPGQWTEAFF. Written as DNA, the CDR3 is TGCGCCAGCAGCACGCCGGGACAGTGGACTGAAGCTTTCTTT. V is TRBV4-1 and J is TRBJ1-1; 7 bases fit TRBD1. The J segment lost 5 bases and the V segment lost 5 bases, leaving 8 bases of the junction unmatched. CDR3 length equals 14 residues. Germline V gene data show CDR1 as MGHRA and CDR2 as YSYEKL.

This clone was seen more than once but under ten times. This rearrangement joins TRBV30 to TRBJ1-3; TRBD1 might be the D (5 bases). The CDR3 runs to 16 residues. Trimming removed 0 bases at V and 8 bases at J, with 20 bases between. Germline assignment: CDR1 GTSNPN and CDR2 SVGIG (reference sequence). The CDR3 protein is CAWSVLSRRRGDTIYF. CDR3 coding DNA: TGTGCCTGGAGTGTATTATCAAGGAGACGGGGGGACACCATATATTTT.

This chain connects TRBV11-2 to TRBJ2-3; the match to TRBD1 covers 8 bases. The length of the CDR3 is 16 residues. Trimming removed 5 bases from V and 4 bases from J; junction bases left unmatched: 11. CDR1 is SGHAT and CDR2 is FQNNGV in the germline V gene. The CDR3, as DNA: TGTGCCAGCAGCCGTAGCCGGACAGGGTGGGCAGATACGCAGTATTTT. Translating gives CASSRSRTGWADTQYF.

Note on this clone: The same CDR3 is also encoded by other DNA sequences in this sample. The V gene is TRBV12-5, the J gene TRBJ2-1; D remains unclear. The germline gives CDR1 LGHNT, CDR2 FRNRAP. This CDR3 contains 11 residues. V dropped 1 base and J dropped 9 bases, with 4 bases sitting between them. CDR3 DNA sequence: TGTGCTAGTGGTTTGGCTGCTGAGCAGTTCTTC. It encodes CASGLAAEQFF.

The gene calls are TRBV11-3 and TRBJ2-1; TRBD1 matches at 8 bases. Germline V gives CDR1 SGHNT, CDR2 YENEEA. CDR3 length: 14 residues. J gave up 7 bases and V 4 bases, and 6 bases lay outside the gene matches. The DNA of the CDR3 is TGTGCCAGCAGCTCTCAGGGGGCCTGGAATGAGCAGTTCTTC. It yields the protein CASSSQGAWNEQFF. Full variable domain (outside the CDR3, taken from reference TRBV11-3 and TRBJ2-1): EAGVVQSPRYKIIEKKQPVAFWCNPISGHNTLYWYLQNLGQGPELLIRYENEEAVDDSQLPKDRFSAERLKGVDSTLKIQPAELGDSAVYLCASSSQGAWNEQFFGPGTRLTVL.

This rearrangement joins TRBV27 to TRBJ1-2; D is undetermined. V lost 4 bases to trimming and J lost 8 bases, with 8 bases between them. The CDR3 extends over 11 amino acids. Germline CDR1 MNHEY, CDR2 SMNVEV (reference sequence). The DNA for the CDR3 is TGTGCCAGCAGTTCCCCCGACGGCTACACCTTC. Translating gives CASSSPDGYTF.

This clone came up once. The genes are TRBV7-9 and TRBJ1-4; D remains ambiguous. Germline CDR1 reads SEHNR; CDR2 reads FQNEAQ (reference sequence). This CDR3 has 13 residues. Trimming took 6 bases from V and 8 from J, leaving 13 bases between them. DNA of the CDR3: TGTGCCAGCAGAGGGAACACGGGAGAAAAACTGTTTTTT. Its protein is CASRGNTGEKLFF.

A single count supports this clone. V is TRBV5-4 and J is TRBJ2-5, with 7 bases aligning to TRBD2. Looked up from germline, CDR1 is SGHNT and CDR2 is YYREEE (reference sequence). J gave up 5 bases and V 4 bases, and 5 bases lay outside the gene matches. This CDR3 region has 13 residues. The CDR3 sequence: CASSVEGGETQYF. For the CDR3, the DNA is TGTGCCAGCAGCGTCGAGGGAGGGGAGACCCAGTACTTC.